What follows is one T cell receptor (beta chain) and its context. Its cognate antigen is unknown. The CDR3 totals 17 residues. J lost 11 bases, V lost 2 bases, and 18 bases had no gene match. Germline loops: CDR1 LGHNA, CDR2 YSLEER. The sample belongs to a study of blood T cells in healthy people across ages. As for the study in general: The template switching approach captured approximately one barcoded beta molecule for every two T cells.

Using a J-beta primer mix together with a sample-barcoded 5' primer, a second PCR was run for roughly 6 to 12 cycles. TCRdb re-called the 5' RACE reads with MiXCR, one entry per CDR3 protein. The sample has about 1.8 million distinct CDR3 sequences; around half are singletons. Study-wide points: Donors of long life had a larger count of naive CD4+ cells and greater diversity than aged donors. The diversity estimates, figures obtained from one million T cells, were considered underestimates.

This TCR came from a woman aged 40 to 55 in good health. The sample consisted of blood. The chain carries TRBV4-3 and TRBJ2-5; 9 nucleotides line up with TRBD2. DNA of the CDR3: TGCGCCAGCAGCCAACAAACTAAGCGGGGGGCCCCTGGGGAGCAGTACTTC. Amino acids: CASSQQTKRGAPGEQYF.